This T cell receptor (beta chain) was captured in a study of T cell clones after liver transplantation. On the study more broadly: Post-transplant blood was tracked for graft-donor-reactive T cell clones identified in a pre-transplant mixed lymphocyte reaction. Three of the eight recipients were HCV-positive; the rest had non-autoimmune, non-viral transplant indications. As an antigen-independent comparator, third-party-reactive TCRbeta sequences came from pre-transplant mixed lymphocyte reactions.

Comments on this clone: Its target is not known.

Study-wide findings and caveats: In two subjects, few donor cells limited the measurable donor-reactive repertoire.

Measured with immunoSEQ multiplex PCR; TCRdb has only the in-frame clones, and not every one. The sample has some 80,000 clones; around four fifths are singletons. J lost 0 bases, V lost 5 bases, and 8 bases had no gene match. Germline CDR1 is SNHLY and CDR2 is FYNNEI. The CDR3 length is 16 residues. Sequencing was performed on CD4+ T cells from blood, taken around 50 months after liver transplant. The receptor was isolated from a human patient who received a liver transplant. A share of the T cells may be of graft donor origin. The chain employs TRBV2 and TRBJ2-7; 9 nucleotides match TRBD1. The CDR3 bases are TGTGCCAGCAGTCGGGGACAGGGCAGGAGCTCCTACGAGCAGTACTTC. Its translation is CASSRGQGRSSYEQYF. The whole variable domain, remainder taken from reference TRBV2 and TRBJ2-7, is EPEVTQTPSHQVTQMGQEVILRCVPISNHLYFYWYRQILGQKVEFLVSFYNNEISEKSEIFDDQFSVERPDGSNFTLKIRSTKLEDSAMYFCASSRGQGRSSYEQYFGPGTRLTVT.